These T cell receptor beta chains were read from a single sample in a study of T cell responses to AZD1222 COVID-19 vaccine. Profiled with immunoSEQ multiplex PCR; TCRdb holds only in-frame clones, not every one. The sample consists of tens of thousands of clones, around 90% of them appearing once. Specimen: peripheral blood, collected 28 days after the second AZD1222 dose. These receptor sequences come from an adult who received the AZD1222 COVID-19 vaccine. Each CDR3 is given with its conserved first and last residue. Each record gives: V gene, CDR3 protein.

V gene: TRBV29-1; CDR3 protein: CSVEDRGNGLGTQYF
V gene: TRBV5-1; CDR3 protein: CASSLGVTYNEQFF
V gene: TRBV5-6; CDR3 protein: CASSLGQGEATIYF
V gene: TRBV7-9; CDR3 protein: CAAIRAARDGYTF
V gene: TRBV11-2; CDR3 protein: CASSLEGETQYF
V gene: TRBV7-9; CDR3 protein: CASSYGTTGYTF
V gene: TRBV18; CDR3 protein: CASSPQGMEAFF
V gene: TRBV15; CDR3 protein: CATKVPWGDYGYTF
V gene: TRBV19; CDR3 protein: CASSPSWTGDGYTF
V gene: TRBV7-9; CDR3 protein: CASSLGQPQHF
V gene: TRBV7-9; CDR3 protein: CAGASSSRDGDTQYF
V gene: TRBV6-1; CDR3 protein: CASSEHGGRQPQHF
V gene: TRBV18; CDR3 protein: CASSPLPGGEETQYF
V gene: TRBV28; CDR3 protein: CASDRGGTDYNEQFF
V gene: TRBV13; CDR3 protein: CASSYDILNTEAFF
V gene: TRBV6-2/TRBV6-3; CDR3 protein: CASSYPPFTTGQILRDYGYTF
V gene: TRBV28; CDR3 protein: CASSLPLGQSNQPQHF
V gene: TRBV24-1; CDR3 protein: CATKTQREGTTDTQYF
V gene: TRBV24-1; CDR3 protein: CATSDPGQGDGNQPQHF
V gene: TRBV20-1; CDR3 protein: CSASLTGSGGYGYTF
V gene: TRBV10-3; CDR3 protein: CAITQTDNSPLHF
V gene: TRBV6-5; CDR3 protein: CASSRQFYTEAFF
V gene: TRBV5-4; CDR3 protein: CASSWDYFPDTQYF
V gene: TRBV15; CDR3 protein: CATSLGRDEQYF
V gene: TRBV9; CDR3 protein: CASSVDGSSYEQYF
V gene: TRBV4-1; CDR3 protein: CASSQALAGVMRPYNEQFF
V gene: TRBV7-8; CDR3 protein: CASSLAAGRGNTEAFF
V gene: TRBV5-1; CDR3 protein: CASSLAGPGDTEAFF
V gene: TRBV6-2/TRBV6-3; CDR3 protein: CASSFRQGAVDQPQHF
V gene: TRBV5-1; CDR3 protein: CASNYASEETQYF
V gene: TRBV30; CDR3 protein: CAWSSGVVRNTIYF
V gene: TRBV4-1; CDR3 protein: CASSQEGSFRSPQYF
V gene: TRBV2; CDR3 protein: CASRVGSSGNYNEQFF
V gene: TRBV12-5; CDR3 protein: CASGLFSSGGSYEQYF
V gene: TRBV5-4; CDR3 protein: CASSLAYNSGSYEQYF
V gene: TRBV11-2; CDR3 protein: CASSLRLAGGYNEQFF
V gene: TRBV27; CDR3 protein: CASSHGQGLFF
V gene: TRBV30; CDR3 protein: CASNTGATNEKLFF